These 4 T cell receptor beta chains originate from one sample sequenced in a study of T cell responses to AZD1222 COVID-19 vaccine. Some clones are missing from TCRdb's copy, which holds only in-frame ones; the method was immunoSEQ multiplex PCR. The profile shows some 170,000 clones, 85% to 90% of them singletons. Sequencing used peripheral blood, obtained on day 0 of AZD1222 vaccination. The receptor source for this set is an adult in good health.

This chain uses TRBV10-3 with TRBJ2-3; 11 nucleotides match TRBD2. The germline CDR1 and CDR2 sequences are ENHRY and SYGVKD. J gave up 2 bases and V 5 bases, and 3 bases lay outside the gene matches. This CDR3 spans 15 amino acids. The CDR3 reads CAISKTSGVTDTQYF. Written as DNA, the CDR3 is TGTGCCATCAGTAAGACTAGCGGGGTCACAGATACGCAGTATTTT.

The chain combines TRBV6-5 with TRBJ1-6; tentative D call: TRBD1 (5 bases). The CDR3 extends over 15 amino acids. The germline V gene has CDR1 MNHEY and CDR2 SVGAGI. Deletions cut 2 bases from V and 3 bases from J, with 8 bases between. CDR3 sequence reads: CASSYDRNYNSPLHF. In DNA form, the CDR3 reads TGTGCCAGCAGTTACGACAGAAACTATAATTCACCCCTCCACTTT.

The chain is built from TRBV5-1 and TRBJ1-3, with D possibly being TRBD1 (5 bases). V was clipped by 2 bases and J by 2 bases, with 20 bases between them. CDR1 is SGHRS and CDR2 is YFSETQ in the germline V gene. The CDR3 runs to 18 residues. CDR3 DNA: TGCGCCAGCAGCTTCGGGGGAGGCTCCGATGTTGCTGGAAACACCATATATTTT. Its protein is CASSFGGGSDVAGNTIYF. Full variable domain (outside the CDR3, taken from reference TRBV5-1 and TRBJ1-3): KAGVTQTPRYLIKTRGQQVTLSCSPISGHRSVSWYQQTPGQGLQFLFEYFSETQRNKGNFPGRFSGRQFSNSRSEMNVSTLELGDSALYLCASSFGGGSDVAGNTIYFGEGSWLTVV.

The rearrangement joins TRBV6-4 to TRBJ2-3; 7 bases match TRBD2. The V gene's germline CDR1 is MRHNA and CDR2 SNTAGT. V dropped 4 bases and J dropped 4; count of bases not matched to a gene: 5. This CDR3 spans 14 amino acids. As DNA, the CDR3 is TGTGCCAGCAGTGGGGGGGGACTTCCAGATACGCAGTATTTT. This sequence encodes CASSGGGLPDTQYF.